This TCR beta chain comes out of a study of T cells after yellow fever vaccination. Study-wide results and caveats: Most clones from primary vaccination were detected again post-booster (96% CD4, about 88% CD8). Weaker, the secondary response had a peak occurring faster, on day 5 versus 15.

With respect to this clonotype: Its antigen remains unidentified.

The germline V gene has CDR1 SNHLY and CDR2 FYNNEI. V shed 10 bases and J shed 7 bases, with 22 bases lying between them. The CDR3 has 15 amino acids. Conversion of TCR transcripts into cDNA relied on 5'RACE template switching, which added a universal primer site and UMIs. TCRdb reanalysed the 5' RACE reads using MiXCR and keeps one entry per CDR3 protein. The sample has approximately 610,000 distinct CDR3 sequences; around a sixth are singletons. The receptor's source is a man younger than 30 who received the YFV17D yellow fever vaccine. The sample was PBMCs, taken 4 to 6 days after the first yellow fever vaccination. J is TRBJ2-2 and V is TRBV2; the D gene is possibly TRBD2 (5 bases). CDR3 nucleotide sequence: TGTGCCACCCCACGACGCGCGGGTATTATCGGGGAGCTGTTTTTT. It is translated as CATPRRAGIIGELFF. The entire variable domain, with the rest obtained from reference TRBV2 and TRBJ2-2, is as follows: EPEVTQTPSHQVTQMGQEVILRCVPISNHLYFYWYRQILGQKVEFLVSFYNNEISEKSEIFDDQFSVERPDGSNFTLKIRSTKLEDSAMYFCATPRRAGIIGELFFGEGSRLTVL.